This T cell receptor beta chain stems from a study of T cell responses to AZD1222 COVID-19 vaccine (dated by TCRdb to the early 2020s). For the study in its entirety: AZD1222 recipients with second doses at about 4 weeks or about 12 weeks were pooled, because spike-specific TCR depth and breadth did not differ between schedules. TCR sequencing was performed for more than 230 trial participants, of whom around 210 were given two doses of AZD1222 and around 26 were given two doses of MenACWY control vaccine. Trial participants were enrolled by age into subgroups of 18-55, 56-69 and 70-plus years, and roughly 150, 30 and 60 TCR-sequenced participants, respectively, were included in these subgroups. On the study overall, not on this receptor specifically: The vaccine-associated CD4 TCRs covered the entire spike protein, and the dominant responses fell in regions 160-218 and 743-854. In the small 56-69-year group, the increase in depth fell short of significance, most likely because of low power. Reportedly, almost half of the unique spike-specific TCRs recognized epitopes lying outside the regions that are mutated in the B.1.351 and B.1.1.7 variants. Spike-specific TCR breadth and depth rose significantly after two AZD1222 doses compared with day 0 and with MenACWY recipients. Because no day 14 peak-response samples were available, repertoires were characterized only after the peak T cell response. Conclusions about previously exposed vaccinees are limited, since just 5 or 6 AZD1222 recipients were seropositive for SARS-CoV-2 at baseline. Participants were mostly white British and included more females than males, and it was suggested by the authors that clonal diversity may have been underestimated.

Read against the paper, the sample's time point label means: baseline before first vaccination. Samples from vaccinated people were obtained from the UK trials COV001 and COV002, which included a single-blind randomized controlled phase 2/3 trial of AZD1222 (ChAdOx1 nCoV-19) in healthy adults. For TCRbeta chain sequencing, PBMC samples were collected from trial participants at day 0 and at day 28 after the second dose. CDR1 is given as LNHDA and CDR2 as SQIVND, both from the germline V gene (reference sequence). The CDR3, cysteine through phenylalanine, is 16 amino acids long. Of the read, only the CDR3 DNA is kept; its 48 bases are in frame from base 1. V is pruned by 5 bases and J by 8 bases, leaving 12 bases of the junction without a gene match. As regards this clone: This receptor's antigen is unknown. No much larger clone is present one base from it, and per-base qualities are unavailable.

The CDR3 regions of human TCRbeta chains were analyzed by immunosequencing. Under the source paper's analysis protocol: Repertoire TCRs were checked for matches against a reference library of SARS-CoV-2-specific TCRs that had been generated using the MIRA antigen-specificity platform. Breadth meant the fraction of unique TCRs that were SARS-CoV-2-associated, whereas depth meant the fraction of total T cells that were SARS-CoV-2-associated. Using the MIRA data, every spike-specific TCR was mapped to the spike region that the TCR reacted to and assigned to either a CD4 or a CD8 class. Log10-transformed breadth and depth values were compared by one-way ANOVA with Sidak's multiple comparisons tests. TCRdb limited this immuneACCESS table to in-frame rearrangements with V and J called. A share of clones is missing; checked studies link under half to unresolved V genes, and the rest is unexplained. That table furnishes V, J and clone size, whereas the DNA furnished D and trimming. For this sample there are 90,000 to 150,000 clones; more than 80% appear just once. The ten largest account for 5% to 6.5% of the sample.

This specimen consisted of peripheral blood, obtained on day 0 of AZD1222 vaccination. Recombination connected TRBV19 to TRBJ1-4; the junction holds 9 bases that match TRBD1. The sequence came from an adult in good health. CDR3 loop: CASSSPRGQGVEKLFF. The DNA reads TGTGCCAGTAGTTCACCAAGGGGACAGGGCGTAGAAAAACTGTTTTTT.